This record covers a single T cell receptor beta chain. Antigen unknown. In TCRdb, the reads were re-called with MiXCR into one record per CDR3 protein. The sample shows 570,000 or so distinct CDR3 sequences, about 40% of them seen only once. Germline-derived CDR1 and CDR2 are LNHDA and SQIVND (reference sequence). V lost 1 base to trimming and J lost 4 bases, with 13 bases between them. The CDR3 totals 16 residues. The data are from a study of T cell repertoires in cytomegalovirus infection. Study-level background: CMV infection together with matching HLA type was indicated by public TCR beta signatures.

Whole-study results and caveats: Cumulative public TCR beta family frequency identified carriers of CMV plus the relevant HLA. There were HLA-C-restricted CMV-specific TCR beta clonotypes dominating the ex vivo response.

The sample was cultured PBMCs, taken from culture after CMV antigen stimulation. V usage is TRBV19 and J usage is TRBJ2-2, with a possible D match to TRBD2 (5 bases). This TCR derives from a human donor in good health (CMV status not recorded). Some clones in this sample may be carry-over from other donors' samples. The CDR3 DNA reads as TGTGCCAGTAGTATAGCTCTATCCGGGGTCACCGGGGAGCTGTTTTTT. This sequence encodes CASSIALSGVTGELFF.